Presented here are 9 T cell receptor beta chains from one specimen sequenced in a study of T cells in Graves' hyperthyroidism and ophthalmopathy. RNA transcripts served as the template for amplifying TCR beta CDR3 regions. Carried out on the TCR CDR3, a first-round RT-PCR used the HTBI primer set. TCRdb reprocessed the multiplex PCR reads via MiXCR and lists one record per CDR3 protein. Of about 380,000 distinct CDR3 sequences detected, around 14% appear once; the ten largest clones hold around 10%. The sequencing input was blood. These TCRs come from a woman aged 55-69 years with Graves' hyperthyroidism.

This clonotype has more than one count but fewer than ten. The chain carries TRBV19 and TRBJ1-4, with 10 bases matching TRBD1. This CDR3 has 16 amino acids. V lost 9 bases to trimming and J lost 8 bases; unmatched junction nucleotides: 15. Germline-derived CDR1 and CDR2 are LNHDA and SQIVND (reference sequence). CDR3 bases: TGTGCCAGCAATGGATCCCCGGGACAGGGGATAGAAAAACTGTTTTTT. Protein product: CASNGSPGQGIEKLFF.

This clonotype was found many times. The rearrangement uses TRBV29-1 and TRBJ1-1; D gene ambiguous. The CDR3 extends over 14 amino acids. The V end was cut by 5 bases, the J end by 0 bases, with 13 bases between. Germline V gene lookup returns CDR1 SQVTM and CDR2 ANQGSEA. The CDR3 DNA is TGCAGCGTTAAACTCAGGACTATGAACACTGAAGCTTTCTTT. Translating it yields CSVKLRTMNTEAFF.

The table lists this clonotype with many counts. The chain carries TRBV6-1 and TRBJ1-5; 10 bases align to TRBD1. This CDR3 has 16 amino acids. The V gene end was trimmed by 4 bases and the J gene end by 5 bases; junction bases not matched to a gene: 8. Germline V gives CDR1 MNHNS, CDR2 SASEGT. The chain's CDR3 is CASSGRDRGSDQPQHF. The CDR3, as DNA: TGTGCCAGCAGTGGCCGGGACAGGGGATCTGATCAGCCCCAGCATTTT.

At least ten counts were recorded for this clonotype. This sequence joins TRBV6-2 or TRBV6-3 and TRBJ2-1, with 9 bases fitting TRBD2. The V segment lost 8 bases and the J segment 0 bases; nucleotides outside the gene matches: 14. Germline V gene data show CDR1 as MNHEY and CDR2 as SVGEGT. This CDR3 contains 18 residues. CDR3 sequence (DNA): TGTGCCAGCGGGGAGGGACTAGCAGGAACTAGCTCCTACAATGAGCAGTTCTTC. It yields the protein CASGEGLAGTSSYNEQFF.

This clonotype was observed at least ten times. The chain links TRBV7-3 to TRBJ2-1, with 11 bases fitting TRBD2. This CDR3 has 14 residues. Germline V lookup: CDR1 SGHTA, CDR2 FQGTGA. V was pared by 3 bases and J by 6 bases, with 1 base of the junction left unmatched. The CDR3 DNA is TGTGCCAGCAGCTTGACTAGCGGGACCAATGAGCAGTTCTTC. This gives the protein CASSLTSGTNEQFF.

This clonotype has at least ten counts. The CDR3 DNA is TGTGCCAGCAGCCCCGGGACAGGGGGGCAAATCTATGGCTACACCTTC. Encoded protein: CASSPGTGGQIYGYTF. The V call is TRBV7-9, the J call TRBJ1-2, with 11 bases identical to TRBD1. CDR1 SEHNR and CDR2 FQNEAQ come from the germline V gene (reference sequence). With 5 bases clipped from V and 4 bases from J, the junction kept 9 bases outside the gene matches. The CDR3 has 16 amino acids.

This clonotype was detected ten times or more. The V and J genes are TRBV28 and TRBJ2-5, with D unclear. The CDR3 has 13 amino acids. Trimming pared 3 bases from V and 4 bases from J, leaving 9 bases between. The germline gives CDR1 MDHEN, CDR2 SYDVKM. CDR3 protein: CASSLAVPETQYF. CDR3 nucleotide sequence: TGTGCCAGCAGTTTGGCAGTACCAGAGACCCAGTACTTC.

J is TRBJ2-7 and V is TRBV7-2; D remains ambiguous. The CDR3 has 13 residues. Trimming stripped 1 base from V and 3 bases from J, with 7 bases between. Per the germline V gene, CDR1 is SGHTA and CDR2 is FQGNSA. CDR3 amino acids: CASSLVQFYEQYF. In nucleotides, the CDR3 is TGTGCCAGCAGCTTAGTTCAGTTCTACGAGCAGTACTTC.

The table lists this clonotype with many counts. CDR3 loop: CASSNRRLAAISYEQYF. Written as DNA, the CDR3 is TGTGCCAGCAGCAACCGTCGACTAGCGGCAATCTCCTACGAGCAGTACTTC. The chain is built from TRBV7-8 and TRBJ2-7; 9 bases map to TRBD2. The germline gives CDR1 SGHVS, CDR2 FQNEAQ. The length of the CDR3 is 17 residues. Trimming took 5 bases from V and 0 from J; bases not matched to a gene: 11.